This TCR beta chain comes out of a study of T cell responses to AZD1222 COVID-19 vaccine. Trimming removed 4 bases from V and 4 bases from J, with 15 bases in between. This CDR3 is built from 15 residues. Germline lookup yields CDR1 SGHRS and CDR2 YFSETQ. Concerning this clone: The antigen is undetermined.

Here immunoSEQ multiplex PCR was the method, and the copy in TCRdb shows in-frame clones only, minus some. Of more than 140,000 clones in the sample, approximately 95% were seen once. Study observations and caveats: Two doses of AZD1222 preceded a rise in Spike-specific TCR breadth and depth. Repertoires were obtained only post-peak T cell response.

The sequences come from peripheral blood, collected on day 0 of MenACWY control vaccination. The chain has TRBV5-1 and TRBJ2-1; tentatively, D is TRBD1 or TRBD2 (5 bases each). The receptor comes from an adult in good health. As DNA, the CDR3 is TGCGCCAGCAGCCAGCAGAGGGGCTTTTACAATGAGCAGTTCTTC. Translating it yields CASSQQRGFYNEQFF.